This T cell receptor beta chain was captured by sequencing in a study of graft-versus-host responses after intestinal transplantation. About the study: Grafts that recipients had were multivisceral, liver-intestinal, or isolated intestinal transplants.

Here immunoSEQ multiplex PCR was the method, and the copy in TCRdb shows in-frame clones only, minus some. The profile shows under 30,000 clones, approximately 80% of them singletons. Graft-derived tissue was subjected to processing to liberate intraepithelial and lamina propria lymphocytes. Looked up from germline, CDR1 is SGHRS and CDR2 is YFSETQ. Trimming removed 4 bases from V and 1 base from J; junction bases left unmatched: 11. This CDR3 is 17 amino acids long. This receptor was identified in a human patient who received an intestinal transplant, so some T cells may come from the graft donor. Here the sequenced sample was ileum tissue, taken 98 days after intestinal transplantation. This sequence joins TRBV5-1 and TRBJ2-3, with 8 positions matching TRBD2. As DNA, the CDR3 is TGCGCCAGCAGCCCAAGCTGGAGCGGGGGAGGCACAGATACGCAGTATTTT. Its protein is CASSPSWSGGGTDTQYF.